The 21 T cell receptor beta chains in this list originate from one sample, sequenced in a study of blood T cell repertoires in COVID-19. The data were produced by immunoSEQ multiplex PCR, yet TCRdb's version contains in-frame clones alone and is incomplete. In the table there are some 140,000 clones, roughly 82% of which are singletons. The sequencing sample was made of peripheral blood. These receptors originate from a man aged 80 or over with acute or convalescent COVID-19.

The J gene is TRBJ2-7, the V gene TRBV4-2; 7 bases fit TRBD1. The CDR3 extends over 16 amino acids. The V gene's germline CDR1 is LGHNA and CDR2 YNFKEQ. J lost 2 bases, V lost 0 bases, and 7 bases had no gene match. The CDR3 here is CASSQDYSQGAYEQYF. The CDR3 coding sequence is TGTGCCAGCAGCCAAGATTATTCCCAGGGGGCCTACGAGCAGTACTTC.

The chain carries TRBV6-4 and TRBJ2-2; D not resolved. CDR3 length: 13 amino acids. With 9 bases removed from V and 6 bases from J, the gap between germline ends came to 14 bases. Germline CDR1 is MRHNA and CDR2 is SNTAGT. CDR3: CARTTRVSGELFF. The CDR3 coding sequence is TGTGCCAGAACTACCCGAGTATCCGGGGAGCTGTTTTTT.

V and J are TRBV15 and TRBJ1-3; the match to TRBD1 covers 10 bases. V shed 0 bases and J 1 base; nucleotides not matched to a gene: 3. Germline CDR1 reads LNHNV; CDR2 reads YYDKDF (reference sequence). The CDR3 runs to 17 residues. DNA for the CDR3: TGTGCCACCAGCAGAGATGGGACAGGGGCGTCTGGAAACACCATATATTTT. This translates into CATSRDGTGASGNTIYF.

The J gene is TRBJ1-1, the V gene TRBV5-6, with D possibly matching TRBD1 (6 bases). Per the germline V gene, CDR1 is SGHDT and CDR2 is YYEEEE. The V end lost 4 bases, the J end lost 4 bases, and 11 bases lay between the germline ends. CDR3 length equals 13 residues. CDR3 sequence reads: CASSQARGTEAFF. The CDR3 bases are TGTGCCAGCAGCCAAGCCAGGGGCACTGAAGCTTTCTTT.

The V call is TRBV5-5, the J call TRBJ2-7, with TRBD2 matching over 13 bases. The germline CDR1 and CDR2 sequences are SGHKS and YYEKEE (reference sequence). V lost 4 bases and J lost 2; bases outside the gene matches: 9. The CDR3 has 17 residues. The CDR3 loop is CASSAGTSGTRAYEQYF. In nucleotides, the CDR3 is TGTGCCAGCAGCGCCGGGACTAGCGGGACTAGAGCCTACGAGCAGTACTTC.

This clone was picked up a small number of times. The V gene is TRBV7-2, the J gene TRBJ2-2; D gene ambiguous. CDR3 length: 13 residues. V was cut by 3 bases and J by 7 bases, with 9 bases left in between. Germline V gene lookup returns CDR1 SGHTA and CDR2 FQGNSA. The CDR3 DNA reads as TGTGCCAGCAGCTTTGAGAGCAACGGGGAGCTGTTTTTT. Its translation: CASSFESNGELFF.

The chain recombines TRBV5-6 with TRBJ2-3; 8 nucleotides align to TRBD2. The V gene end was trimmed by 4 bases and the J gene end by 0 bases; junction bases not matched to a gene: 7. The CDR3 runs to 16 residues. Germline-derived CDR1 and CDR2 are SGHDT and YYEEEE. The CDR3 reads CASSPGGSGSTDTQYF. The CDR3 nucleotides are TGTGCCAGCAGCCCGGGGGGGAGCGGCAGCACAGATACGCAGTATTTT. The full variable domain, with the rest looked up from reference TRBV5-6 and TRBJ2-3, is DAGVTQSPTHLIKTRGQQVTLRCSPKSGHDTVSWYQQALGQGPQFIFQYYEEEERQRGNFPDRFSGHQFPNYSSELNVNALLLGDSALYLCASSPGGSGSTDTQYFGPGTRLTVL.

The genes are TRBV7-8 and TRBJ2-2; D perhaps matches TRBD1 (7 bases). The V end was cut by 5 bases, the J end by 10 bases, with 14 bases between. In germline, CDR1 is SGHVS, CDR2 FQNEAQ. This CDR3 spans 13 amino acids. Here the CDR3 DNA reads TGTGCCAGCAGCCGACAGGGCGGGACGGAGCTGTTTTTT. Its protein product is CASSRQGGTELFF.

The table lists this clone with a count of one. The chain joins TRBV18 to TRBJ2-7; D ambiguous. CDR1 KGHSH and CDR2 LQKENI come from the germline V gene. This CDR3 has 15 residues. V was clipped by 1 base and J by 2 bases, with 12 bases between them. The chain's CDR3 is CASSPRNAGPYEQYF. The CDR3 DNA reads TGTGCCAGCTCACCACGGAACGCAGGCCCCTACGAGCAGTACTTC.

The chain uses TRBV2 and TRBJ2-7; 9 positions match TRBD1. CDR3 size: 14 residues. The germline CDR1 and CDR2 sequences are SNHLY and FYNNEI. The junction had 6 bases not matched to a gene; V was cut back by 4 bases and J by 5 bases. CDR3 in DNA: TGTGCCAGCAGTGTACGACAGGGGGGAGACGAGCAGTACTTC. This translates into CASSVRQGGDEQYF. The entire variable domain, with the rest obtained from reference TRBV2 and TRBJ2-7, is as follows: EPEVTQTPSHQVTQMGQEVILRCVPISNHLYFYWYRQILGQKVEFLVSFYNNEISEKSEIFDDQFSVERPDGSNFTLKIRSTKLEDSAMYFCASSVRQGGDEQYFGPGTRLTVT.

The chain joins TRBV7-8 to TRBJ2-7; possibly TRBD2 for D (6 bases). Trimming left V 5 bases short and J 1 base short, with 18 bases between. CDR3 length equals 16 residues. In germline, CDR1 is SGHVS, CDR2 FQNEAQ. The CDR3 nucleotides read TGTGCCAGCAGCCTAGTAGGGGACTCACGGTCCTACGAGCAGTACTTC. This translates into CASSLVGDSRSYEQYF.

The J gene is TRBJ1-1, the V gene TRBV18; TRBD1 matches at 8 bases. Germline V CDR1 and CDR2: KGHSH, LQKENI. Losses at the gene ends were 5 bases for V and 1 base for J; bases not matched to a gene: 6. The length of the CDR3 is 15 residues. CDR3 nucleotide sequence: TGTGCCAGCTCAAAAATGACAGGGGAGAACACTGAAGCTTTCTTT. Residues: CASSKMTGENTEAFF.

This clone was observed a few times. V gene TRBV19 combines with J gene TRBJ1-5; maybe TRBD1 (6 bases). Germline-derived CDR1 and CDR2 are LNHDA and SQIVND (reference sequence). CDR3 length: 15 amino acids. V was clipped by 3 bases and J by 3 bases, with 12 bases between them. As DNA, the CDR3 is TGTGCCAGTAGTATTGAGGGACACCCCAATCAGCCCCAGCATTTT. Translated: CASSIEGHPNQPQHF.

This clone has at least ten counts. This chain joins TRBV7-2 and TRBJ2-5, with a tentative D call TRBD1 (6 bases). The CDR3 spans 16 residues. Between the trimmed V and J ends, which lost 6 bases and 5 bases, there was a span of 22 bases. Per the germline V gene, CDR1 is SGHTA and CDR2 is FQGNSA. CDR3 sequence (DNA): TGTGCCAGCAGAGTAATACAGGGTGCGGATTGGGAGACCCAGTACTTC. Its protein product is CASRVIQGADWETQYF.

V usage is TRBV7-9 and J usage is TRBJ1-5; 7 nucleotides match TRBD1. Germline loops: CDR1 SEHNR, CDR2 FQNEAQ (reference sequence). The length of the CDR3 is 14 residues. The ends lost 4 bases at V and 6 bases at J; junction bases unmatched: 6. CDR3 sequence reads: CASSSTTGFQPQHF. DNA for the CDR3: TGTGCCAGCAGCTCAACGACAGGGTTTCAGCCCCAGCATTTT.

The chain has TRBV11-2 and TRBJ2-2; 10 bases align to TRBD2. The CDR3 totals 14 residues. Germline V lookup: CDR1 SGHAT, CDR2 FQNNGV. Trimming at V came to 11 bases and at J to 5 bases, leaving 8 bases not matched to a gene. DNA for the CDR3: TGTGCCGACGGGGTAGCGGGGGGAACCGGGGAGCTGTTTTTT. As protein: CADGVAGGTGELFF.

The chain couples TRBV19 to TRBJ2-2, with 8 positions matching TRBD2. Germline V CDR1 and CDR2: LNHDA, SQIVND (reference sequence). This CDR3 is built from 13 residues. V dropped 7 bases and J dropped 4; count of bases not matched to a gene: 2. CDR3: CASTGGATGELFF. The CDR3, as DNA: TGTGCCAGTACCGGGGGGGCCACCGGGGAGCTGTTTTTT.

This chain uses TRBV7-9 with TRBJ1-3; possible D gene TRBD1, 5 bases. The CDR3 has 18 amino acids. CDR1 is SEHNR and CDR2 is FQNEAQ in the germline V gene (reference sequence). The germline V and J ends were trimmed by 7 bases and 0 bases, with 22 bases remaining between them. The CDR3 is CASTPRAEQASSGNTIYF. The CDR3, as DNA: TGTGCCAGCACCCCCAGGGCAGAACAGGCGAGCTCTGGAAACACCATATATTTT. The full variable domain, rest sourced from reference TRBV7-9 and TRBJ1-3, is DTGVSQNPRHKITKRGQNVTFRCDPISEHNRLYWYRQTLGQGPEFLTYFQNEAQLEKSRLLSDRFSAERPKGSFSTLEIQRTEQGDSAMYLCASTPRAEQASSGNTIYFGEGSWLTVV.

This chain links TRBV30 with TRBJ1-1; no definite D call. Germline CDR1 and CDR2: GTSNPN and SVGIG (reference sequence). V was shortened by 2 bases and J by 7 bases, with 14 bases between the two germline ends. The CDR3 has 13 residues. The CDR3 here is CAWSNPRPFEAFF. For the CDR3, the DNA is TGTGCCTGGAGTAACCCTAGGCCGTTTGAAGCTTTCTTT.

The chain uses TRBV7-9 and TRBJ1-6; 9 bases fit TRBD1. Trimming at V came to 5 bases and at J to 7 bases, leaving 6 bases not matched to a gene. The CDR3 loop spans 15 amino acids. The V gene's germline CDR1 is SEHNR and CDR2 FQNEAQ (reference sequence). CDR3 amino acids: CASSMDRGGNSPLHF. Written as DNA, the CDR3 is TGTGCCAGCAGCATGGACAGGGGAGGAAATTCACCCCTCCACTTT.

The rearrangement links TRBV7-2 to TRBJ1-6, with 7 bases lining up with TRBD1. This CDR3 region has 15 residues. Germline V lookup: CDR1 SGHTA, CDR2 FQGNSA. V lost 5 bases, J lost 3 bases, and 4 bases stayed unmatched. CDR3 residues: CASSPRQGYNSPLHF. Here the CDR3 DNA reads TGTGCCAGCAGCCCCCGACAGGGCTATAATTCACCCCTCCACTTT.